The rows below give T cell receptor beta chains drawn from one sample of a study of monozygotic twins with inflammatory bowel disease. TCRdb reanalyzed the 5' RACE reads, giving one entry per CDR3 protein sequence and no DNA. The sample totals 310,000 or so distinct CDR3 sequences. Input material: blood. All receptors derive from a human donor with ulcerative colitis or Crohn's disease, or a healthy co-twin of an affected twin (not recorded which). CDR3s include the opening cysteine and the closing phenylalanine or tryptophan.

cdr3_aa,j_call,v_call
CASSLLFLSPGTEAFF,TRBJ1-1,TRBV28
CSVEGTGGSYEQYF,TRBJ2-7,TRBV29-1
CASSFRGVQAFF,TRBJ1-1,TRBV5-6
CSARVGNSGAEAFF,TRBJ1-1,TRBV20-1
CASSLQGRGVPEAFF,TRBJ1-1,TRBV12-3/TRBV12-4
CASSLSQAAVGYSPLHF,TRBJ1-6,TRBV5-1
CASHRQPPYEQYF,TRBJ2-7,TRBV2
CSARGGGPGETQYF,TRBJ2-5,TRBV20-1
CASSGGGGDGQFF,TRBJ2-1,TRBV11-3
CSVEDWAKNIQYF,TRBJ2-4,TRBV29-1
CASSLSVRRTARRTNTDTQYF,TRBJ2-3,TRBV12-3/TRBV12-4
CASSESTGGYGYTF,TRBJ1-2,TRBV10-2
CASSLVTGGSDEQFF,TRBJ2-1,TRBV5-1
CASSNWTGSYEQYF,TRBJ2-7,TRBV12-3/TRBV12-4
CSVAGGAASNYGYTF,TRBJ1-2,TRBV29-1
CASLLAGTDTQYF,TRBJ2-3,TRBV27
CASSRTGQGNNQPQHF,TRBJ1-5,TRBV19
CASSLGDRDIEKLFF,TRBJ1-4,TRBV11-2
CASSPGQGAVLDGYTF,TRBJ1-2,TRBV12-3/TRBV12-4
CASSQDRGRWETQYF,TRBJ2-5,TRBV4-3
CASSQGLAGGYKSFF,TRBJ2-1,TRBV4-3
CSVDHGGNEQFF,TRBJ2-1,TRBV29-1
CSVESEGVNTEAFF,TRBJ1-1,TRBV29-1
CASRGTKADTQYF,TRBJ2-3,TRBV12-3/TRBV12-4
CANSLDRADTQYF,TRBJ2-3,TRBV11-2
CASRTTGSNQPQHF,TRBJ1-5,TRBV12-3/TRBV12-4
CASSVAGQGGYEQYF,TRBJ2-7,TRBV9
CASSLEGRGDIQYF,TRBJ2-4,TRBV5-1
CASSPTSGRGNEQFF,TRBJ2-1,TRBV3-1
CSARSGVQGSDTQYF,TRBJ2-3,TRBV20-1
CSATGTGGNGRNQPQHF,TRBJ1-5,TRBV29-1
CASSLGKGAYNEQFF,TRBJ2-1,TRBV7-7
CASSQNRALLLFF,TRBJ1-4,TRBV4-1
CAIGRLAGESSYNEQFF,TRBJ2-1,TRBV10-3
CASSLGPGKQETQYF,TRBJ2-5,TRBV7-2
CASSSSRAGSGANVLTF,TRBJ2-6,TRBV5-1
CSARGLVQGAFF,TRBJ1-1,TRBV20-1
CASSLASGAGDTQYF,TRBJ2-3,TRBV7-2
CASSRQGHSPLHF,TRBJ1-6,TRBV12-3/TRBV12-4
CASSFNPGQWGTQYF,TRBJ2-5,TRBV7-9
CASRIQGWTEAFF,TRBJ1-1,TRBV12-3/TRBV12-4